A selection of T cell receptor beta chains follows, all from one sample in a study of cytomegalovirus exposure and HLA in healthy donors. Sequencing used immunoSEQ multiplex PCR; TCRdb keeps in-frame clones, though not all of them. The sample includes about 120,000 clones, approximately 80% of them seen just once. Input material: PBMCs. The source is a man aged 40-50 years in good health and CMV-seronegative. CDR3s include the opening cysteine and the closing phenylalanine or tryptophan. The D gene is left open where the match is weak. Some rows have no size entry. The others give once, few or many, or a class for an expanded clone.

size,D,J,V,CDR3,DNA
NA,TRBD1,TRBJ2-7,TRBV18,CASSQGQGGAYEQYF,TGTGCCAGCTCACAGGGACAGGGGGGAGCCTACGAGCAGTACTTC
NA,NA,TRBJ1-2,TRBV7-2,CASSLGAGLYGYTF,TGTGCCAGCAGCTTAGGTGCAGGACTCTATGGCTACACCTTC
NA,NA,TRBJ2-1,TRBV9,CASSVHTGNLGQFF,TGTGCCAGCAGCGTACATACAGGGAATCTGGGGCAGTTCTTC
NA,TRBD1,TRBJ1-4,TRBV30,CAWQDRVGTTNEKLFF,TGTGCCTGGCAGGACAGGGTTGGCACAACTAATGAAAAACTGTTTTTT
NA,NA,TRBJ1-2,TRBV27,CASRTTGSGYTF,TGTGCCAGCAGAACAACAGGGAGCGGCTACACCTTC
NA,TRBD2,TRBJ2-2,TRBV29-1,CSAGTSLSTGELFF,TGCAGCGCCGGGACTAGCTTGAGCACCGGGGAGCTGTTTTTT
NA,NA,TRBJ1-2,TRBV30,CAWSARVSGYTF,TGTGCCTGGAGTGCCAGGGTTAGTGGCTACACCTTC
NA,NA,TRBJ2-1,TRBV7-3,CASSLNRGSGSYNEQFF,TGTGCCAGCAGCTTAAACAGAGGGAGCGGATCCTACAATGAGCAGTTCTTC
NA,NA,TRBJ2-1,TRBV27,CASSLWTGNEQFF,TGTGCCAGCAGTTTATGGACTGGCAATGAGCAGTTCTTC
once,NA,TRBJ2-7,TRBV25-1,CASRDTYSYEQYF,TGTGCCAGCAGGGACACATATTCCTACGAGCAGTACTTC
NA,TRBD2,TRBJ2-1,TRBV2,CASSESGAQFF,TGTGCCAGCAGTGAAAGCGGGGCCCAGTTCTTC
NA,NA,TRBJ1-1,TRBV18,CASSPRNAVGGTEAFF,TGTGCCAGCTCACCGAGGAACGCCGTTGGGGGGACTGAAGCTTTCTTT
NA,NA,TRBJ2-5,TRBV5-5,CASSLALETQYF,TGTGCCAGCAGCTTGGCCTTAGAGACCCAGTACTTC
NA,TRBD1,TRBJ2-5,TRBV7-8,CASSLVRQGAWETQYF,TGTGCCAGCAGCTTAGTGAGGCAGGGGGCGTGGGAGACCCAGTACTTC
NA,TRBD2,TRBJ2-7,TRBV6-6,CASRDREGGSYEQYF,TGTGCCAGCAGAGATAGGGAGGGAGGATCCTACGAGCAGTACTTC
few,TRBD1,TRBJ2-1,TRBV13,CASSLEAGTGGGNEQFF,TGTGCCAGCAGCTTGGAAGCCGGGACAGGGGGGGGCAATGAGCAGTTCTTC
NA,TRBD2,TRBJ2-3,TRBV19,CASRLAGGATGTQYF,TGTGCCAGTAGACTAGCGGGAGGGGCTACGGGTACGCAGTATTTT
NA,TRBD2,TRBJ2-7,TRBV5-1,CASSLGGGSYEQYF,TGCGCCAGCAGCTTGGGGGGGGGATCATACGAGCAGTACTTC
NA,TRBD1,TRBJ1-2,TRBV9,CASSAIGQGGYTF,TGTGCCAGCAGCGCCATAGGACAGGGTGGCTACACCTTC
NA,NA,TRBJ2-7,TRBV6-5,CASENPMGGQYF,TGTGCCAGCGAAAACCCAATGGGAGGCCAGTACTTC
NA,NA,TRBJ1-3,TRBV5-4,CASSLAEGNTIYF,TGTGCCAGCAGCTTGGCCGAGGGAAACACCATATATTTT
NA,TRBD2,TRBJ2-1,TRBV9,CASSLRGGYNEQFF,TGTGCCAGCAGCCTTCGGGGGGGCTACAATGAGCAGTTCTTC
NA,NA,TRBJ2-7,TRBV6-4,CASSEYNSPYYEQYF,TGTGCCAGCAGTGAATATAACAGCCCCTACTACGAGCAGTACTTC